This T cell receptor beta chain was recovered during a study of CD8+ T cells in alopecia areata (dated by TCRdb to the late 2010s). The study in broad terms: Treated patients were enrolled in an open-label pilot trial of oral tofacitinib at 5 to 10 mg twice daily for moderate-to-severe alopecia areata. Tofacitinib was given for 6 to 18 months, followed by 6 months of follow-up off drug to assess delayed response and recurrence. The SALT score, which quantifies the percentage of affected scalp surface area, was used to measure disease severity in treated patients. To study T cell clonal expansion in alopecia areata, the researchers applied high-throughput TCRbeta sequencing to both the C3H/HeJ mouse model and human patients. In humans, TCRbeta sequencing was performed on scalp tissue and on sorted CD4+ and CD8+ peripheral blood T cells from healthy controls and from patients with patchy or totalis/universalis alopecia areata. Biopsies were taken from tofacitinib-treated patients at baseline and at 4 and 24 weeks of treatment, and a later scalp biopsy was taken in several of the tofacitinib-treated patients. Scalp clonality was compared across normal scalp (n=4), patchy alopecia areata scalp (n=8), and alopecia totalis/universalis scalp (n=8). RNA came from the PAXgene miRNA kit for fixed scalp, the miRNeasy kit for PBMCs, and the RNeasy kit for mouse skin. immunoSEQ multiplex PCR using 35 Vbeta forward primers and 13 Jbeta reverse primers was used to amplify TCRbeta CDR3 regions.

Interpreted using the paper, the treatment or condition label stands for: oral pan-JAK inhibitor, 5-10 mg twice daily. From alopecia areata patients, peripheral blood was collected along with lesional scalp punch biopsies. PBMCs were isolated by density centrifugation and stained for CD3, CD4 and CD8, and CD4+ and CD8+ T cells were sorted on a FACSAria. What the study reported, not specific to this receptor: Unlike mouse skin, which is dominated by gammadelta T cells, normal human skin has resident alphabeta T cells that are also sequenced, and this complicates analysis of the scalp TCR repertoire. Compared with normal scalp, lesional scalp had higher clonality and more expanded CD8+ clones, particularly in alopecia totalis/universalis, a pattern that suggests antigenic drive. Tofacitinib significantly lowered scalp clonality and the number of expanded CD8+ clones among the top 100 scalp clones. The treated cohort was small, with a single nonresponder, so links between baseline CD8+ expansion and response need larger studies. Shared TCR sequences between patients were less evident than in mice, which may be partly attributable to HLA diversity in the patient population. During tofacitinib treatment, many expanded lesional clones remained in scalp and blood, and this persistence may partly explain relapse after treatment is stopped.

V is trimmed back by 1 base and J by 3 bases, and the junction contains 2 bases that no gene match accounts for. As encoded in the germline V gene, CDR1 is SGHTA while CDR2 is FQGNSA. Including cysteine and phenylalanine, the CDR3 has 14 amino acids. The CDR3 DNA has 42 bases and is translated from base 1. A note on this clone: There is no known antigen for this receptor. No much larger clone is present one base from it, and per-base qualities are unavailable.

Receptor amplification or capture employed the immunoSEQ multiplex PCR assay. For TCR sequencing, RNA was extracted from every sample and reverse transcribed into cDNA to serve as template. SuperScript III was used to make first-strand cDNA, primed with a 2:1 mix of oligo-dT and random hexamers. A synthetic immune receptor repertoire was used to measure amplification bias, and any remaining bias was corrected computationally. Turning to the authors' computational methods: After raw reads were preprocessed to remove errors, the CDR3 was defined following IMGT conventions as running from the conserved cysteine to phenylalanine. To get clonality, Shannon entropy was normalized by log2 of the number of productive unique TCRs and the result was subtracted from 1. Whether scalp clones were CD4 or CD8 was inferred by matching scalp TCRbeta sequences against CD4 and CD8 repertoires sorted from blood. Not all clones reach the TCRdb copy of this immuneACCESS table, which keeps in-frame sequences only. Checked studies attribute under half of the gap to unresolved V genes and leave the rest unexplained. The V and J calls and the clone size are those of that table, but D and trimming were determined from the DNA. The sample records roughly 220,000 clones, approximately 67% of which are singletons. Clones ranked in the top ten supply roughly 1.2% of the sample.

The input for sequencing was CD4+ T cells sorted from blood, taken at week 44, from a patient treated with tofacitinib. The clonotype comes from a human donor with alopecia areata. The receptor chain draws on TRBV7-2 and TRBJ2-5; 7 bases in between match TRBD1. The CDR3 corresponds to CASSLDTGEETQYF. The base sequence is TGTGCCAGCAGCTTAGATACAGGGGAAGAGACCCAGTACTTC.